This paragraph covers one T cell receptor beta chain sequence. The data were taken from a study of blood T cell repertoires in COVID-19. Study overall: Acute and convalescent COVID-19 samples came from the United States, Italy and Spain. PBMCs, B-cell-depleted T cells, or T cells provided the cDNA or gDNA that made up the material.

The CDR3 spans 16 residues. Germline V gene lookup returns CDR1 SGHRS and CDR2 YFSETQ. Trimming stripped 3 bases from V and 2 bases from J, with 18 bases between. Authors' data handling: Cell counts per sample came from amplifying reference gene primers. The protocol was immunoSEQ multiplex PCR, while the TCRdb copy is restricted to in-frame clones and leaves out a portion. The D gene and trimming were derived from the DNA, and the V and J assignments and clone size from that table. This sample has 140,000 to 150,000 clones; 65% to 85% occur once, and the top ten carry 1.5% to 2.5%. The specimen sequenced was peripheral blood. The TCR sequence derives from an older woman with acute or convalescent COVID-19. The V gene is TRBV5-1, the J gene TRBJ2-7, with D possibly TRBD1 on 6 matching bases. CDR3 DNA: TGCGCCAGCAGCTGGGCGACAGGAGCGATGACCTACGAGCAGTACTTC. Its translation: CASSWATGAMTYEQYF.